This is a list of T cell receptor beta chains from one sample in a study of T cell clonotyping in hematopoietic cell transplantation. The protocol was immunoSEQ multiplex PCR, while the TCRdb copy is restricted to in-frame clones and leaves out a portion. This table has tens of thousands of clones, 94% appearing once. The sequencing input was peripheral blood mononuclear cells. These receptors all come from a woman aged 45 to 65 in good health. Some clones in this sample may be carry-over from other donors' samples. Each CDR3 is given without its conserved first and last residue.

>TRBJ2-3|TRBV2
ASERQLGTDTQY
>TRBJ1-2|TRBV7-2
ASSPASYGYT
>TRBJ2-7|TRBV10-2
ASSVPGSSEQY
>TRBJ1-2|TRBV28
ASSSVDRANGYT
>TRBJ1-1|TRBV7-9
ASSLLGLWAF
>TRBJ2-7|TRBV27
ASSPGQGAYEQY
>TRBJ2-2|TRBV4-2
ASSQEGRAGDQTGELF
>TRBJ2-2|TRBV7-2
ASSPAGQGRNTGELF
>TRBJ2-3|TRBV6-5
ASSYSSRSDTQY
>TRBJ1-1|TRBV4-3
ASSQEAGNTEAF
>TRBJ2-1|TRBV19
ASLSAGNEQF
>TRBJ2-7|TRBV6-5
ASRSRPQPFYEQY
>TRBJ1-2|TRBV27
ASSLQTGSVSGYT
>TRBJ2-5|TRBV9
ASSNSVGRETQY
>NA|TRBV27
ASSVGTGTYEQY
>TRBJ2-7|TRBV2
ASRPRGGAYEQY
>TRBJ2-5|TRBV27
ASKEGGRETQY
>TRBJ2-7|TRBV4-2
ASSQGTSGTYEQY
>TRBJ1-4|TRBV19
ASTSQLSTNEKLF
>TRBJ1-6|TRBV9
ASSGTGNNSPLH
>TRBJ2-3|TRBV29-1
SAQPRQGTDTQY
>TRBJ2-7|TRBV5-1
ASSRPGGTTYEQY
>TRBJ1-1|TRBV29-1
SVEEGNEAF
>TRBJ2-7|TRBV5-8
ASSLDTDDEQY
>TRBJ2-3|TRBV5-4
ASSSVMGTGTDTQY
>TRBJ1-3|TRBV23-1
ASSQLKCLGNTIY
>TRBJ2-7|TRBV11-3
ARGSGTRTYEQY
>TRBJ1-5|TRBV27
ASSPRASHGDQPQH
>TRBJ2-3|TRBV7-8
ASSFSGGADTQY
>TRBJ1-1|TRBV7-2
ASSLGPILNTEAF
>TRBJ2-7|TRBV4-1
ASSADRSSYEQY
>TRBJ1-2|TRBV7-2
ASSARGGAHGYT
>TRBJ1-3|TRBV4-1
ASSQILSQGYGNTIY
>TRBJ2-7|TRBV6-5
ASSYSPGAYEQY
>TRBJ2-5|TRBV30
AWSTGRKETQY
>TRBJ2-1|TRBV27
ASSVGQGMGEQF
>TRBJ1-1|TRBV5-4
ASSLGGRRGDMNTEAF
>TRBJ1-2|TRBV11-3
ASSSTLTGGSYGYT
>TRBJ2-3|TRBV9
ASSPRGVAVDRDTQY
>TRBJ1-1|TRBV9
ASSALTVNTEAF
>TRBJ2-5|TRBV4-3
ASSQERGGQETQY
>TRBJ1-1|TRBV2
ANRDTEAF
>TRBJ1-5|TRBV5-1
ASSLGEINQPQH
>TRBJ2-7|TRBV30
AWREFFSYEQY
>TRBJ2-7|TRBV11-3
ASSPEGSTYEQY
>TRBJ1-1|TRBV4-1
ASSQGTALNEKAF
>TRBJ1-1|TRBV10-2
ASSQRQTEAF
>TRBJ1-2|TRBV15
ATSREEGDGYT
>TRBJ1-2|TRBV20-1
RGANYGYT
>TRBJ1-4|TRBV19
ASSRMWGEKLF
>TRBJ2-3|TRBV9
ASSDGGGAIDTQY
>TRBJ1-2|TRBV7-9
ASSPNLPVFKDYGYT
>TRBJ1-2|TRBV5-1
ASSSPEGSGYT
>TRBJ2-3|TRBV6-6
ASSSTGVDTDTQY
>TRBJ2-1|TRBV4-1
ASRRTSGGLNEQF
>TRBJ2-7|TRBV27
ASRPPPGGTSQFSYEQY
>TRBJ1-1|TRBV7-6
ASSLVTDWRDTEAF